This T cell receptor (beta chain) was recovered during a study of T cells after somatic rescue of genetic block. CDR1 and CDR2 (germline): SGHRS, YFSETQ. Trimming took 5 bases from V and 0 from J, leaving 7 bases between them. This CDR3 region has 13 residues. Repertoires were generated with immunoSEQ multiplex PCR, while TCRdb's copy carries only in-frame clones and drops some. This table has about 120,000 clones, about nine tenths appearing once. The chain couples TRBV5-1 to TRBJ2-3; D not certain. This clonotype originated in a woman under 30. The sequenced sample consisted of peripheral blood mononuclear cells (PBMCs). CDR3 coding DNA: TGCGCCAGCAGGAGGACGAGCACAGATACGCAGTATTTT. Its protein is CASRRTSTDTQYF.